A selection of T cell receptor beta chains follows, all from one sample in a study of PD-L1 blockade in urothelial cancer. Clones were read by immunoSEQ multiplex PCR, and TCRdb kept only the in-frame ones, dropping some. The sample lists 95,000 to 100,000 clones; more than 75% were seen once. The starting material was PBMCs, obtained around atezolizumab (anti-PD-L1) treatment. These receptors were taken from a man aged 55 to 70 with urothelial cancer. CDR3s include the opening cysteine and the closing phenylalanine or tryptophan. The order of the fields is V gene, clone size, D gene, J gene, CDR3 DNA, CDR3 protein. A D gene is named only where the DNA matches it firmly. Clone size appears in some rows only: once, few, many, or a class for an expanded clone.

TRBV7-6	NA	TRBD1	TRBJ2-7	TGTGCCAGCAGCGCGGACAGGGACTACGAGCAGTACTTC	CASSADRDYEQYF
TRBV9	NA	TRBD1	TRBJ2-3	TGTGCCAGCAGACCAACAGGGGCGGGAGATACGCAGTATTTT	CASRPTGAGDTQYF
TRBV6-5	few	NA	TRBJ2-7	TGTGCCAGCAGCCCAGGGGTCGAGCAGTACTTC	CASSPGVEQYF
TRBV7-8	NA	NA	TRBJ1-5	TGTGCCAGCAGCTTAGCCCCGCGAGGGCCCAATCAGCCCCAGCATTTT	CASSLAPRGPNQPQHF
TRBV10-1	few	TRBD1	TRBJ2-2	TGCGCCAGCAGTGAGCGCCAGGGGGTCCCCGGGGAGCTGTTTTTT	CASSERQGVPGELFF
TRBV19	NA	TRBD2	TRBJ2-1	TGTGCCAGTAGCAGGACTAGATACAATGAGCAGTTCTTC	CASSRTRYNEQFF
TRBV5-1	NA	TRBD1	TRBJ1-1	TGCGCCAGCAGCGGGTTGACAGGGCCGAACACTGAAGCTTTCTTT	CASSGLTGPNTEAFF
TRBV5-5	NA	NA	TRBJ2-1	TGTGCCAGCAACCGCCGATCAGGGGATTCGTCCTACAATGAGCAGTTCTTC	CASNRRSGDSSYNEQFF
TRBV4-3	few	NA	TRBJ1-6	TGCGCCAGCAGCCAGTCCATGGGGGGTTCACCCCTCCACTTT	CASSQSMGGSPLHF
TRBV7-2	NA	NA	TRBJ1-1	TGTGCCAGCAGCCTCAGAAGGATGGAGACTGAAGCTTTCTTT	CASSLRRMETEAFF
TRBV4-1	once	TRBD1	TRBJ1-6	TGCGCCAGCAGGACAGGGTCCGTCCTCTATAATTCACCCCTCCACTTT	CASRTGSVLYNSPLHF
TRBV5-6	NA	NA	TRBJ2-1	TGTGCCAGCAGCTTGACTAGCAATGAGCAGTTCTTC	CASSLTSNEQFF
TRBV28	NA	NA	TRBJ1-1	TGTGCCAGCAGTCTCCCCGGGACTGCCGCTTTCTTT	CASSLPGTAAFF
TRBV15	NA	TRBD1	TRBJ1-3	TGTGCCACCAGCGGATACAGGGGAGCCGGAAACACCATATATTTT	CATSGYRGAGNTIYF
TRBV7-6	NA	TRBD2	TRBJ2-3	TGTGCCAGCAGCTCCGTGGCGGGGGGGGTCACAGATACGCAGTATTTT	CASSSVAGGVTDTQYF
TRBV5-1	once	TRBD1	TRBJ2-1	TGCGCCAGCAGCGTACGGACAGGGGGGAGGGAGCAGTTCTTC	CASSVRTGGREQFF
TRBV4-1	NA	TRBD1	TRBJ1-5	TGCGCCAGCAGCTTTCGCCGGGACAGTAGCAATCAGCCCCAGCATTTT	CASSFRRDSSNQPQHF
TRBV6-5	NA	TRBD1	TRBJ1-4	TGTGCCAGCAGACGGACAGGGGGAGGTGAAAAACTGTTTTTT	CASRRTGGGEKLFF
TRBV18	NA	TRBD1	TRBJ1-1	TGTGCCAGCTCGACAGGGGCGGAGGTCACTGAAGCTTTCTTT	CASSTGAEVTEAFF
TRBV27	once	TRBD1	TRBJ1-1	TGTGCCAGCAGAAAGGACAGGTACCCAGCGAACACTGAAGCTTTCTTT	CASRKDRYPANTEAFF
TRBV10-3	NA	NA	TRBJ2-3	TGTGCCACAAACCCAGGGACAGATACGCAGTATTTT	CATNPGTDTQYF
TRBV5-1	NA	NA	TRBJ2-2	TGCGCCAGCAGCGACAGCAGCTTCGGAAACACCGGGGAGCTGTTTTTT	CASSDSSFGNTGELFF
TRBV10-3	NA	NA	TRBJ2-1	TGTGCCATCAGCAGGGCTGGTGAGCAGTTCTTC	CAISRAGEQFF
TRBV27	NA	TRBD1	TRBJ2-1	TGTGCCAGCAGTCCGGGACAGGTCATGAATGAGCAGTTCTTC	CASSPGQVMNEQFF
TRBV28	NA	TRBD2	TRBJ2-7	TGTGCCAGCAGTCCCTTGGGAGCGGGGGCATCCTACGAGCAGTACTTC	CASSPLGAGASYEQYF
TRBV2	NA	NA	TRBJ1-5	TGTGCCAGCAGTGAAGGGGGGGGACGAAATCAGCCCCAGCATTTT	CASSEGGGRNQPQHF
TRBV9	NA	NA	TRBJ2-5	TGTGCCAGCAGCGTATCAAGCGCCCAAGAGACCCAGTACTTC	CASSVSSAQETQYF
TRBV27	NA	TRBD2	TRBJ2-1	TGTGCCAGCAGTCCCACCGGACTAGCGGGAGCCTACAATGAGCAGTTCTTC	CASSPTGLAGAYNEQFF
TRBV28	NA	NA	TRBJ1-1	TGTGCCAGTAACCAGGGCGGGGGAGTCACTGAAGCTTTCTTT	CASNQGGGVTEAFF
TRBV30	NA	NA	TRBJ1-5	TGTGCCTGGAGTCAGGGTGGCGACCAGCCCCAGCATTTT	CAWSQGGDQPQHF
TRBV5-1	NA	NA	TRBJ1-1	TGCGCCAGCAGCTTGGGGACAATGAACACTGAAGCTTTCTTT	CASSLGTMNTEAFF
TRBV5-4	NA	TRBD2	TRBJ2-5	TGTGCCAGCAGCTCCGGACTAGCGGGGGGGTGGTACCAAGAGACCCAGTACTTC	CASSSGLAGGWYQETQYF
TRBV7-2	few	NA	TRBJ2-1	TGTGCCAGCACCGAAGGGGCGTCAAGGGGCAATGAGCAGTTCTTC	CASTEGASRGNEQFF
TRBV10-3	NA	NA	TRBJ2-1	TGTGCCATCAGCGAGCCCGGGACTCGGGATGAGCAGTTCTTC	CAISEPGTRDEQFF
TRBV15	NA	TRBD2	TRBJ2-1	TGTGCCACCAGCAGAGAACTAGCGGGAGGCAATGAGCAGTTCTTC	CATSRELAGGNEQFF
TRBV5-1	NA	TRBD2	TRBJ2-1	TGCGCCAGCAGCTCGTCCGGGACTAAATACTACAATGAGCAGTTCTTC	CASSSSGTKYYNEQFF
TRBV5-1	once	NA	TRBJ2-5	TGCGCCAGCAGCTTGGGTCAGGGAGAGACCCAGTACTTC	CASSLGQGETQYF
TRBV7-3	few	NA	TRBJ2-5	TGTGCCAGCAGCTTAAGTGCGCGGGAAGAGACCCAGTACTTC	CASSLSAREETQYF
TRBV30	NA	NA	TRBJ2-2	TGTGCCTGGAGTGTAAGCCAGAACACCGGGGAGCTGTTTTTT	CAWSVSQNTGELFF
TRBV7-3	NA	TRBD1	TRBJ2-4	TGTGCCAGCAGCACAGGACAGGGCATTCAGTACTTC	CASSTGQGIQYF
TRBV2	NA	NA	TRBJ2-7	TGTGCCAGCAGTGGGCTCCTAGCCGTCGTCTGGTACGAGCAGTACTTC	CASSGLLAVVWYEQYF
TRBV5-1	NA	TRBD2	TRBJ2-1	TGCGCCAGCAGCTTAGGGACTACCACAGCCAATGAGCAGTTCTTC	CASSLGTTTANEQFF
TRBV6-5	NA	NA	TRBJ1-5	TGTGCCAGCAGTTACTTGGGCAGCCATCAGCCCCAGCATTTT	CASSYLGSHQPQHF
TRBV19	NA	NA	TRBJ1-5	TGTGCCAGTAGTATAGATCCCCCAGGGAATCAGCCCCAGCATTTT	CASSIDPPGNQPQHF
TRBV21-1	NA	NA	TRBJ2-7	TGTGCCAGCAGCAACCGAGGCGACGAAGTACCGGGACAAGGACTGTGGGAGCAGTACTTC	CASSNRGDEVPGQGLWEQYF
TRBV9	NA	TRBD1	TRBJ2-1	TGTGCCAGCAGCTTCTCGGGACAGTCCTACAATGAGCAGTTCTTC	CASSFSGQSYNEQFF
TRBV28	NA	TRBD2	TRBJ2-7	TGTGCCAGCAGTTTCCCCCAACTAGCGGGAACAATCTCCTACGAGCAGTACTTC	CASSFPQLAGTISYEQYF
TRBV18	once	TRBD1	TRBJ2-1	TGTGCCAGCTCACCCTCAGGGACAGTCTCCTACAATGAGCAGTTCTTC	CASSPSGTVSYNEQFF
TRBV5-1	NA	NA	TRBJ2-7	TGCGCCAGCAGCTTGAGGGGGGGATCCTACGAGCAGTACTTC	CASSLRGGSYEQYF
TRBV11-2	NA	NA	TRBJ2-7	TGTGCCAGCAGCTCCCTAACTAGGCAGTTGGAGCAGTACTTC	CASSSLTRQLEQYF
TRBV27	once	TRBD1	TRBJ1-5	TGTGCCAGCACCCCCGGGACAGGGGAACAGCCCCAGCATTTT	CASTPGTGEQPQHF
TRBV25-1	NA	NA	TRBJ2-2	TGTGCCAGCAGTGCCTTCAAGGGGACCGGGGAGCTGTTTTTT	CASSAFKGTGELFF
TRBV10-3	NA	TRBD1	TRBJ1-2	TGTGCCAGCCGGGACAGCCTTAACTATGGCTACACCTTC	CASRDSLNYGYTF
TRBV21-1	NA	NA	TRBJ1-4	TGTGCCAGCACCATCTCATTATCGGGAGAAAAACTGTTTTTT	CASTISLSGEKLFF
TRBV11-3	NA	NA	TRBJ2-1	TGTGCCAGCAGTTCCCGGGACTGGTACAATGAGCAGTTCTTC	CASSSRDWYNEQFF
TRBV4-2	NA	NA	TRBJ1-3	TGTGCCAGCAGCCAAGAATGGCTTACTGGAAACACCATATATTTT	CASSQEWLTGNTIYF
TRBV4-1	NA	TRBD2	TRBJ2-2	TGCGCCAGCAGCCCAAGCGGGAGGTCGAACACCGGGGAGCTGTTTTTT	CASSPSGRSNTGELFF
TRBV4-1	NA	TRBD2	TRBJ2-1	TGCGCCAGCAGCCAGGCTAGCGGGAGTCTTGAGCAGTTCTTC	CASSQASGSLEQFF
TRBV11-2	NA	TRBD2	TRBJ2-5	TGTGCCAGCAGCCCCCCGTCCAGCGGGGGGGGAGAGACCCAGTACTTC	CASSPPSSGGGETQYF